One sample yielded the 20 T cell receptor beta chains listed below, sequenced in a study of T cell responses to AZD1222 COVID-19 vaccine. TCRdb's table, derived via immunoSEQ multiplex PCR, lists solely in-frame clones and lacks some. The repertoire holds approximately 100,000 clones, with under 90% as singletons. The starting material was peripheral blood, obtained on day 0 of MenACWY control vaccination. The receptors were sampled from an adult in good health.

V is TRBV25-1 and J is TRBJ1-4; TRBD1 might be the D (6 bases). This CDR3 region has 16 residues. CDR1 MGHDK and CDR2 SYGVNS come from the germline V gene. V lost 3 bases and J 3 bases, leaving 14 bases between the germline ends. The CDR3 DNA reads TGTGCCAGCAGTGACTCCGGCAGGGGTCCTAATGAAAAACTGTTTTTT. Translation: CASSDSGRGPNEKLFF.

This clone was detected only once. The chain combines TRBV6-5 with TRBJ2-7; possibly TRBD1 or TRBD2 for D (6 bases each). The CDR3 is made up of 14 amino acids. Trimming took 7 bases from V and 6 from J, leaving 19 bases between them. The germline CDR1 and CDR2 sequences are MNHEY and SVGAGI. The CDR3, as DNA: TGTGCCAGCACGCCAAAAAAGGGGGGTCGCGAGCAGTACTTC. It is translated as CASTPKKGGREQYF.

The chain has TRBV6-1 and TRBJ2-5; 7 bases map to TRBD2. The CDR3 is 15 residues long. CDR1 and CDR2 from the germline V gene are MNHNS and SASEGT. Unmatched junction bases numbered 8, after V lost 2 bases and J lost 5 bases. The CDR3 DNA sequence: TGTGCCAGCAGTGAACCCTGGGGGGGTTGGGAGACCCAGTACTTC. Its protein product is CASSEPWGGWETQYF.

CDR3 sequence: CASSQGSNEQFF. The CDR3 DNA follows: TGCGCCAGCAGCCAAGGAAGCAATGAGCAGTTCTTC. This sequence joins TRBV4-3 and TRBJ2-1; D not resolved. V was trimmed by 1 base and J by 6 bases, leaving 4 bases between them. CDR3 length: 12 residues. CDR1 and CDR2 (germline): LGHNA, YSLEER.

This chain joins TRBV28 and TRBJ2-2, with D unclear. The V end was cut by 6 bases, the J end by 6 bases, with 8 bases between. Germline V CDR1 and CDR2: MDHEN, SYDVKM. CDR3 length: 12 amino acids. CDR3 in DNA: TGTGCCAGCAGCGTACGTCCCGGGGAGCTGTTTTTT. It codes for CASSVRPGELFF.

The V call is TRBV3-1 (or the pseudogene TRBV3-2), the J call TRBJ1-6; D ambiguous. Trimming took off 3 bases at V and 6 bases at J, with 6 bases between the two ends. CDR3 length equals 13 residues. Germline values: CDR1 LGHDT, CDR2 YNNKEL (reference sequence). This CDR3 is CASSQDPNSPLHF. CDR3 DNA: TGTGCCAGCAGCCAGGACCCTAATTCACCCCTCCACTTT.

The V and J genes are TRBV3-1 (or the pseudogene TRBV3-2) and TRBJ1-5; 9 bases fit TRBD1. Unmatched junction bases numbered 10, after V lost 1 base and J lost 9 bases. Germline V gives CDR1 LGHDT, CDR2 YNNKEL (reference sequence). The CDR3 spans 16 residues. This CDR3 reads CASSQGPGQGKGPQHF. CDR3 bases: TGTGCCAGCAGCCAAGGGCCGGGACAGGGAAAGGGGCCCCAGCATTTT.

The CDR3 nucleotides are TGTGCCAGCAGCCTACAGGGTTCTGGGGGCACTGAAGCTTTCTTT. This translates into CASSLQGSGGTEAFF. The gene calls are TRBV11-3 and TRBJ1-1; D may be TRBD1 (6 bases). Deletions cut 5 bases from V and 4 bases from J, with 17 bases between. Germline assignment: CDR1 SGHNT and CDR2 YENEEA. This CDR3 has 15 residues.

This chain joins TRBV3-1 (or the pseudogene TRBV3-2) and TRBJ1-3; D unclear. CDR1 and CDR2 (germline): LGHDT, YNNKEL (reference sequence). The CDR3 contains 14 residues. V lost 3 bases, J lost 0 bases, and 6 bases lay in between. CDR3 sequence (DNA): TGTGCCAGCAGCCAGGGGTTCTCTGGAAACACCATATATTTT. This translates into CASSQGFSGNTIYF.

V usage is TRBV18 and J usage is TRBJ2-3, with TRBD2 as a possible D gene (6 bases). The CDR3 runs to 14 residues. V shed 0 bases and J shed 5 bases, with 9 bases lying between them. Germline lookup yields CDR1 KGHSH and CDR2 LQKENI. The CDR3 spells CASSPPGGGDTQYF. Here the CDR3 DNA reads TGTGCCAGCTCACCACCGGGAGGAGGAGATACGCAGTATTTT.

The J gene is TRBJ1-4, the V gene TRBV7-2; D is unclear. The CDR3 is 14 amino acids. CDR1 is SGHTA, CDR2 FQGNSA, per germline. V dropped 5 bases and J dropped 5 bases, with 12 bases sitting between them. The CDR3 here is CASSPRGSNEKLFF. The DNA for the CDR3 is TGTGCCAGCAGCCCTAGAGGATCCAATGAAAAACTGTTTTTT.

This CDR3 is CASGFGYEQYF. DNA of the CDR3: TGTGCCAGCGGATTCGGGTACGAGCAGTACTTC. The chain joins TRBV7-6 to TRBJ2-7; no clear D gene. Germline CDR1 and CDR2: SGHVS and FNYEAQ. This CDR3 comprises 11 residues. The germline V and J ends were trimmed by 8 bases and 4 bases, with 9 bases remaining between them.

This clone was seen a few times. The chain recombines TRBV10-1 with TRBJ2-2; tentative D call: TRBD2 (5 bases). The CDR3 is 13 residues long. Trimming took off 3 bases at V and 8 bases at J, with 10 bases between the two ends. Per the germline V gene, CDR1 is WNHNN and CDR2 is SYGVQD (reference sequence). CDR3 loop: CASSETRVGELFF. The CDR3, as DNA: TGCGCCAGCAGTGAAACTAGGGTGGGGGAGCTGTTTTTT.

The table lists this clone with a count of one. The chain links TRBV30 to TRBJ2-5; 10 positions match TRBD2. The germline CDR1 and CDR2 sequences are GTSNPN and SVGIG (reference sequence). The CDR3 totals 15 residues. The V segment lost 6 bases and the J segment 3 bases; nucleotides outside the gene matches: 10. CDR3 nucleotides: TGTGCCTGCCTTTGGTGGACTAGCGGAAAAGAGACCCAGTACTTC. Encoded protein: CACLWWTSGKETQYF.

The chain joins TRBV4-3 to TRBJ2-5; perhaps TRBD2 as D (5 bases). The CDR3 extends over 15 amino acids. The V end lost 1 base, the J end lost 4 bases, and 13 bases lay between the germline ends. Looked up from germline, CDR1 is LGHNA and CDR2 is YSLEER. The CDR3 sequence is CASSQGGGSSETQYF. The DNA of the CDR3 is TGCGCCAGCAGCCAAGGAGGAGGCAGCTCAGAGACCCAGTACTTC.

The CDR3 sequence: CASSLRRITRSEQFF. The DNA for the CDR3 is TGTGCCAGCAGCCTTCGTCGAATAACACGTAGTGAGCAGTTCTTC. The chain joins TRBV13 to TRBJ2-1; D remains ambiguous. From germline, CDR1 is PRHDT and CDR2 FYEKMQ (reference sequence). The V end was cut by 5 bases, the J end by 9 bases, with 20 bases between. The CDR3 has 15 amino acids.

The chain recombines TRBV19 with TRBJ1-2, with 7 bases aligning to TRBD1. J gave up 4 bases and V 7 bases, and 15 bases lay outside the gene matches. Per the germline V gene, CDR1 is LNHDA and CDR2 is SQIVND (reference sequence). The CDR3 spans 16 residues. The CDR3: CASTAGQSSLGYGYTF. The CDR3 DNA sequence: TGTGCCAGTACCGCGGGACAGAGTAGTCTGGGCTATGGCTACACCTTC.

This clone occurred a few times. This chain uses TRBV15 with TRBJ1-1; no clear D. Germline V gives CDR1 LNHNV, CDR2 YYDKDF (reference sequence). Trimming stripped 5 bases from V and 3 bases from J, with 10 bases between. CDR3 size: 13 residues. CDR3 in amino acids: CATSLEGDTEAFF. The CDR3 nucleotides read TGTGCCACCAGCCTCGAGGGAGACACTGAAGCTTTCTTT. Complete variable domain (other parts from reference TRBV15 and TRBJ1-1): DAMVIQNPRYQVTQFGKPVTLSCSQTLNHNVMYWYQQKSSQAPKLLFHYYDKDFNNEADTPDNFQSRRPNTSFCFLDIRSPGLGDTAMYLCATSLEGDTEAFFGQGTRLTVV.

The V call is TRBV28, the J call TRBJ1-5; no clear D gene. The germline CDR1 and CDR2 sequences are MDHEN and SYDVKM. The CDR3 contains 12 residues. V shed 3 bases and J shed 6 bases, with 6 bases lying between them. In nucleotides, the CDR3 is TGTGCCAGCAGTTTTCGAGCTCAGCCCCAGCATTTT. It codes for CASSFRAQPQHF.

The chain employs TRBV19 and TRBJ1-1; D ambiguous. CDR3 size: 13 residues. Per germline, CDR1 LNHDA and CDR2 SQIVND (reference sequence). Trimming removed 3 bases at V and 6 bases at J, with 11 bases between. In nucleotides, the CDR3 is TGTGCCAGTAGTATTTTCGGCCAGGCTGAAGCTTTCTTT. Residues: CASSIFGQAEAFF.